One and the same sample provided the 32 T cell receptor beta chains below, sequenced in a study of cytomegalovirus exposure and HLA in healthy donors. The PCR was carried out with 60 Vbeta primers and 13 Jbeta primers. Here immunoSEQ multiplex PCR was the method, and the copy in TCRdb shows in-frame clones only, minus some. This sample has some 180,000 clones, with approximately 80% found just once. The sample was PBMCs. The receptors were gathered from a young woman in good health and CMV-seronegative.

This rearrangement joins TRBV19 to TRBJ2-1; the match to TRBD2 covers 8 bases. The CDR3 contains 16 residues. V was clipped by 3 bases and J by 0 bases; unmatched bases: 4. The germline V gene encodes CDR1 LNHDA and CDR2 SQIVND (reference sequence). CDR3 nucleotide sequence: TGTGCCAGTAGTATCATCGCGGGAGGCTCCTACAATGAGCAGTTCTTC. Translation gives CASSIIAGGSYNEQFF.

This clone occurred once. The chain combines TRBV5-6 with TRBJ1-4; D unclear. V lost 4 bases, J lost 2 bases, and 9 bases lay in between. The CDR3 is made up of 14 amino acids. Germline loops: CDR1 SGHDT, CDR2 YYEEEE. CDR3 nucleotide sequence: TGTGCCAGCAGCCTGCGGAGGACTAATGAAAAACTGTTTTTT. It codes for CASSLRRTNEKLFF.

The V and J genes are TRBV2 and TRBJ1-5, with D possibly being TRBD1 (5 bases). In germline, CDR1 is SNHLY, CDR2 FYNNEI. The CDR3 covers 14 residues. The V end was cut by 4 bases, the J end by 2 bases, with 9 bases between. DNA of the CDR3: TGTGCCAGCAGTGGGGTCAGGGGCAATCAGCCCCAGCATTTT. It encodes CASSGVRGNQPQHF.

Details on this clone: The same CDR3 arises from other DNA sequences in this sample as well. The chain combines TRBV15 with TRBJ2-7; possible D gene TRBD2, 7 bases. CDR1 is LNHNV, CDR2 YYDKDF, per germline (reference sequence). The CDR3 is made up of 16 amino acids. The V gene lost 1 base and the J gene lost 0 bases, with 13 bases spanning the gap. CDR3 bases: TGTGCCACCAGCAGAGGGGGGGGGCTCAGCTCCTACGAGCAGTACTTC. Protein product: CATSRGGGLSSYEQYF. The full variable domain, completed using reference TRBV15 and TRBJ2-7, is DAMVIQNPRYQVTQFGKPVTLSCSQTLNHNVMYWYQQKSSQAPKLLFHYYDKDFNNEADTPDNFQSRRPNTSFCFLDIRSPGLGDTAMYLCATSRGGGLSSYEQYFGPGTRLTVT.

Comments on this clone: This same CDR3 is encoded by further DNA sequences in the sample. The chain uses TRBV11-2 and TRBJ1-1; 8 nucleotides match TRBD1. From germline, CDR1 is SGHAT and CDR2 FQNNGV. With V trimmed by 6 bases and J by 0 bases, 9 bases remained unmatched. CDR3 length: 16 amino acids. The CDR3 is CASRNIRTGMNTEAFF. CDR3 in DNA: TGTGCCAGCAGAAACATTAGGACAGGGATGAACACTGAAGCTTTCTTT.

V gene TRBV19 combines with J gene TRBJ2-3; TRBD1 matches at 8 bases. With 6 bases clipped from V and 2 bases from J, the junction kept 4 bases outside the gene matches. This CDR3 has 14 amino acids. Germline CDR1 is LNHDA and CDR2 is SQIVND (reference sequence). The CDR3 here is CASRMTGDTDTQYF. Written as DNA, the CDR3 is TGTGCCAGTAGGATGACAGGGGACACAGATACGCAGTATTTT.

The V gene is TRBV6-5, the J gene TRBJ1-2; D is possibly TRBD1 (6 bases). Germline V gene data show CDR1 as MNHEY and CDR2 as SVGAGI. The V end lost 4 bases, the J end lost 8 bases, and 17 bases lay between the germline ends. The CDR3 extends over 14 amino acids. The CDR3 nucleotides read TGTGCCAGCAGTTTCCACGGGACACTCGGAGGCTACACCTTC. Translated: CASSFHGTLGGYTF.

The CDR3 loop reads CASSQVSSYQETQYF. The CDR3 DNA sequence: TGTGCCAGCAGCCAAGTATCTAGCTACCAAGAGACCCAGTACTTC. The chain joins TRBV14 to TRBJ2-5; D perhaps matches TRBD2 (5 bases). Trimming shortened V by 1 base and J by 0 bases, and 9 bases separated the two germline ends. The CDR3 covers 15 residues. CDR1 SGHDN and CDR2 FVKESK come from the germline V gene.

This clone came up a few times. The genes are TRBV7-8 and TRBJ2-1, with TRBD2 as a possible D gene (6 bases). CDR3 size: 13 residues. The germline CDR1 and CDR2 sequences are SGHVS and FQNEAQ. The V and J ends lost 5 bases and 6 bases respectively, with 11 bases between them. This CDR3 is CASSPLGGNEQFF. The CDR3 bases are TGTGCCAGCAGCCCTTTGGGGGGCAATGAGCAGTTCTTC.

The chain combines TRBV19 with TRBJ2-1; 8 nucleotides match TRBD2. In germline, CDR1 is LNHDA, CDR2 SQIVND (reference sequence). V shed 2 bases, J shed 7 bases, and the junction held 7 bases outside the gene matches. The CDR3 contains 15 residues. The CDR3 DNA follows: TGTGCCAGTAGTATAAGGGACCGGGGGGGGAATGAGCAGTTCTTC. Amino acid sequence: CASSIRDRGGNEQFF.

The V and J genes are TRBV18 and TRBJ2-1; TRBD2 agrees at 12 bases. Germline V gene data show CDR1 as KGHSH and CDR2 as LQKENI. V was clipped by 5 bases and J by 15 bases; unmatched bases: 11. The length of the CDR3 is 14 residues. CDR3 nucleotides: TGTGCCAGCTCAGGGACTAGCGGGTCCCCAATCCGGTTCTTC. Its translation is CASSGTSGSPIRFF.

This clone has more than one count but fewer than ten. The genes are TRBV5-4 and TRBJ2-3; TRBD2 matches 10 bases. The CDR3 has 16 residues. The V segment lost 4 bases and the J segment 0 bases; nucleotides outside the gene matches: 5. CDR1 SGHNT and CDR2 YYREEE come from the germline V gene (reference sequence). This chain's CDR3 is CASSPGLAVSTDTQYF. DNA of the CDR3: TGTGCCAGCAGCCCCGGACTAGCGGTTAGCACAGATACGCAGTATTTT.

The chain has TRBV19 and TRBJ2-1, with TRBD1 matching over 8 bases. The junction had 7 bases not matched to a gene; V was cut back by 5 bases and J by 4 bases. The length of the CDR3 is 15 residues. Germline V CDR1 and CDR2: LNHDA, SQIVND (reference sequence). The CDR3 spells CASSFGQGVYNEQFF. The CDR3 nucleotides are TGTGCCAGTAGTTTCGGACAGGGTGTTTACAATGAGCAGTTCTTC.

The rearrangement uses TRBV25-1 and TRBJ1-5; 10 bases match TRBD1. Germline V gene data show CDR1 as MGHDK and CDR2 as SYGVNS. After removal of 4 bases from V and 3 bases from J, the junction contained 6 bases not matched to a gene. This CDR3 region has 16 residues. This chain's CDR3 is CASSGTGGMVNQPQHF. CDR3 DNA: TGTGCCAGCAGTGGGACAGGGGGTATGGTCAATCAGCCCCAGCATTTT.

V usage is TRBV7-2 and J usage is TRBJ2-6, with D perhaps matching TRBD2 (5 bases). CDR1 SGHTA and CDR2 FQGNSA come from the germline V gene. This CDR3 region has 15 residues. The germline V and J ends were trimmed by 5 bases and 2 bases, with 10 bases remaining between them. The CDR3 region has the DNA TGTGCCAGCAGCCGCGCCGGGGCTGGGGCCAACGTCCTGACTTTC. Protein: CASSRAGAGANVLTF.

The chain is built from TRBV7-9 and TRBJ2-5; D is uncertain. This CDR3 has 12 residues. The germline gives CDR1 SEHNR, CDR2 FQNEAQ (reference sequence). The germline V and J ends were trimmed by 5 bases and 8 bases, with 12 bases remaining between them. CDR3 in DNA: TGTGCCAGCAGCCACCCAAAGAGAACCCAGTACTTC. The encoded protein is CASSHPKRTQYF.

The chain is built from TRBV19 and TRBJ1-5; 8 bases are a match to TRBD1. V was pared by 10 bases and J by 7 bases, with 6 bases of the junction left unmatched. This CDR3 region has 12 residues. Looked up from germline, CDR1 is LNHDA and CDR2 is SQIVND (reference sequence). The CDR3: CAIQGAGQPQHF. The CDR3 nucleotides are TGTGCCATCCAGGGGGCCGGGCAGCCCCAGCATTTT.

CDR3 sequence reads: CASSLMGIAAGGYEQYF. The CDR3 DNA follows: TGTGCCAGCAGCTTAATGGGGATAGCGGCGGGAGGTTACGAGCAGTACTTC. The chain joins TRBV7-2 to TRBJ2-7; TRBD2 matches at 8 bases. Per the germline V gene, CDR1 is SGHTA and CDR2 is FQGNSA. CDR3 size: 17 residues. The J segment lost 4 bases and the V segment lost 2 bases, leaving 13 bases of the junction unmatched.

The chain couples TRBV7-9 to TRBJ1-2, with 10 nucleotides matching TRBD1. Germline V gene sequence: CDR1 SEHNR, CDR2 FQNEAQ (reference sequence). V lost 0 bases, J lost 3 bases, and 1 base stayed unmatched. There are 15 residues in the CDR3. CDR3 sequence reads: CASSLAGQGHYGYTF. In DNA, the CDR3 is TGTGCCAGCAGCTTAGCGGGACAGGGGCACTATGGCTACACCTTC.

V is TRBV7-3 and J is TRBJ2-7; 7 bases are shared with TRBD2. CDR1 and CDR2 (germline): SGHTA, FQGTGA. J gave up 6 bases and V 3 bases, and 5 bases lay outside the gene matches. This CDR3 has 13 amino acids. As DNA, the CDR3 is TGTGCCAGCAGCTTGTGGGAGGGAGGCGAGCAGTACTTC. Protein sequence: CASSLWEGGEQYF. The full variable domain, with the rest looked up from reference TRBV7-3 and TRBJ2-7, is GAGVSQTPSNKVTEKGKYVELRCDPISGHTALYWYRQSLGQGPEFLIYFQGTGAADDSGLPNDRFFAVRPEGSVSTLKIQRTERGDSAVYLCASSLWEGGEQYFGPGTRLTVT.

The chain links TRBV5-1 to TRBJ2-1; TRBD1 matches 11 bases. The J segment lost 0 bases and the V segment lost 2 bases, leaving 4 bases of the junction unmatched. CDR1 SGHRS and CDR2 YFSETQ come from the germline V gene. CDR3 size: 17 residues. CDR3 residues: CASSLDGQGASYNEQFF. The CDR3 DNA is TGCGCCAGCAGCTTAGATGGACAGGGGGCCTCCTACAATGAGCAGTTCTTC.

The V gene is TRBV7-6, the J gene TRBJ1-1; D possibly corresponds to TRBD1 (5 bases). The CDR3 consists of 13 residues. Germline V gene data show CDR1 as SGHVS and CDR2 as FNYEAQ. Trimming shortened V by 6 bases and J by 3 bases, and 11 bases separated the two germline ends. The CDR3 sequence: CASSHRGYTEAFF. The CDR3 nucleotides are TGTGCCAGCAGTCATAGGGGATACACTGAAGCTTTCTTT.

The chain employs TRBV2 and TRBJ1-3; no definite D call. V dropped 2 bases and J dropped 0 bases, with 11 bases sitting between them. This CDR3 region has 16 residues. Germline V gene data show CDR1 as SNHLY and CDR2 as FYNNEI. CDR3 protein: CASSERRLHSGNTIYF. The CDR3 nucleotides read TGTGCCAGCAGTGAAAGACGACTGCACTCTGGAAACACCATATATTTT.

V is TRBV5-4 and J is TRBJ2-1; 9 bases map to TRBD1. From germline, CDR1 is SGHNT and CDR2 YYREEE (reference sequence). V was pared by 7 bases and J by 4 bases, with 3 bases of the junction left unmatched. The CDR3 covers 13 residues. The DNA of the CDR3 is TGTGCCAGCGGGACAGGGTTTTACAATGAGCAGTTCTTC. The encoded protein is CASGTGFYNEQFF.

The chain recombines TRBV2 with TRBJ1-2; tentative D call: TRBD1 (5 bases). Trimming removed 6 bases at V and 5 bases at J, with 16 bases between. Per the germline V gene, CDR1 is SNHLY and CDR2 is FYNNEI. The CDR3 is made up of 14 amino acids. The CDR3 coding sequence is TGTGCCAGCAGAGACAGTGCCTCACGGTATGGCTACACCTTC. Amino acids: CASRDSASRYGYTF.

DNA of the CDR3: TGCGCCAGCAGCCAAAGCCCAGGGCACAATGAGCAGTTCTTC. This codes for CASSQSPGHNEQFF. The chain employs TRBV4-1 and TRBJ2-1; the D gene is possibly TRBD1 (5 bases). V shed 2 bases and J shed 5 bases, with 10 bases lying between them. This CDR3 comprises 14 residues. Germline V gene sequence: CDR1 MGHRA, CDR2 YSYEKL.

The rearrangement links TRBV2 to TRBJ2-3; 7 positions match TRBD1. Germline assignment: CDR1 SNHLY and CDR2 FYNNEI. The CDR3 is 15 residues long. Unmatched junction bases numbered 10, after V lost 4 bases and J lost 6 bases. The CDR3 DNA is TGTGCCAGCAGTGCGAGGCAGGGGGTTATGGATACGCAGTATTTT. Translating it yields CASSARQGVMDTQYF.

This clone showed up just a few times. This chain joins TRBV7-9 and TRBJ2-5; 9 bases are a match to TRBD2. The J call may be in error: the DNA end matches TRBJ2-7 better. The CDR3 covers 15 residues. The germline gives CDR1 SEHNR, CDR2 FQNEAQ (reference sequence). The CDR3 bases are TGTGCCAGCAGCGCGGCACGACTAGCGGTCTACGAGCAGTACTTC. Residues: CASSAARLAVYEQYF.

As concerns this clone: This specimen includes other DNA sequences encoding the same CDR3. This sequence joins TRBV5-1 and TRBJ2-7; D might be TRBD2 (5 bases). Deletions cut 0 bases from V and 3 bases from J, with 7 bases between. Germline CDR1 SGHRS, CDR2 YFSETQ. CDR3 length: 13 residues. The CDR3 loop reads CASSLARGYEQYF. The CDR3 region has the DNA TGCGCCAGCAGCTTGGCTCGGGGCTACGAGCAGTACTTC.

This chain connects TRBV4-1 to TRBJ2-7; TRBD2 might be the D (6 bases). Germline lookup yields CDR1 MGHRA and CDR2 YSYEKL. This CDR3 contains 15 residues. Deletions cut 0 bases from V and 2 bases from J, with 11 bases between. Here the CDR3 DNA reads TGCGCCAGCAGCCAAGAACCGGGGGAGACCTACGAGCAGTACTTC. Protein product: CASSQEPGETYEQYF.

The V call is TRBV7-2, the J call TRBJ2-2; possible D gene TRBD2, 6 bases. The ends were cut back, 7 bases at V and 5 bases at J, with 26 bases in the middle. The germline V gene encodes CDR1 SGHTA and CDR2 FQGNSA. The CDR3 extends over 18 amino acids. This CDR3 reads CASTTLRATLLATGELFF. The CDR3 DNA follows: TGTGCCAGCACTACCCTCCGGGCCACACTCCTAGCGACCGGGGAGCTGTTTTTT.

CDR3 in DNA: TGTGCCAGCGGCTCCCGGAACAGGGGTAATTCACCCCTCCACTTT. The encoded protein is CASGSRNRGNSPLHF. This chain connects TRBV7-2 to TRBJ1-6; TRBD1 aligns across 7 bases. This CDR3 region has 15 residues. Germline-derived CDR1 and CDR2 are SGHTA and FQGNSA. After removal of 8 bases from V and 6 bases from J, the junction contained 10 bases not matched to a gene.